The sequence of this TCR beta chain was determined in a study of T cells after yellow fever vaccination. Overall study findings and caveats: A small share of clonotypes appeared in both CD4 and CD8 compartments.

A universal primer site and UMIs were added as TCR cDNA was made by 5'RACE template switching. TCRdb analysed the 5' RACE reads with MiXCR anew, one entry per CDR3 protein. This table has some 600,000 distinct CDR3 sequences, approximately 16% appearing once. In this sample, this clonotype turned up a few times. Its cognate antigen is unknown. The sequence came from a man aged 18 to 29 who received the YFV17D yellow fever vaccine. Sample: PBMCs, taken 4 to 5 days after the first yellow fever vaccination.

For the CDR3, the DNA is TGCGCCAGCAGCCAAGCTTTGATTTGGGCAGGGGCAAGCACAGATACGCAGTATTTT. It is translated as CASSQALIWAGASTDTQYF. This chain links TRBV4-3 with TRBJ2-3; D is perhaps TRBD1 (6 bases). This CDR3 spans 19 amino acids. Looked up from germline, CDR1 is LGHNA and CDR2 is YSLEER. V lost 1 base, J lost 0 bases, and 20 bases lay in between.